Listed here is a single T cell receptor (beta chain). The target antigen is unknown. The sample originates from a study of cytomegalovirus exposure and HLA in healthy donors. The overall study: Early released data had tens of millions of unique TCRs, all coming from HLA-typed donors. Study conclusions and caveats: Segments of the TCR beta V type were, in most cases, productive about 90% or about 30% of the time in an earlier analysis. Trimming of TCR beta V- and J-genes showed a link, identified in a later analysis, to a missense DCLRE1C variant.

PCR used 60 Vbeta primers and 13 Jbeta primers. Repertoires were generated with immunoSEQ multiplex PCR, while TCRdb's copy carries only in-frame clones and drops some. The sample contains more than 45,000 clones, 70% to 85% of which appear only once. Between the trimmed V and J ends, which lost 5 bases and 2 bases, there was a span of 12 bases. There are 14 residues in the CDR3. Looked up from germline, CDR1 is MDHEN and CDR2 is SYDVKM. V is TRBV28 and J is TRBJ1-2; D ambiguous. The specimen sequenced was PBMCs. This receptor was taken from a man aged 50-60 years in good health and CMV-seronegative. CDR3 sequence: CASSPEWSNYGYTF. The CDR3 DNA is TGTGCCAGCAGTCCCGAGTGGTCCAACTATGGCTACACCTTC.